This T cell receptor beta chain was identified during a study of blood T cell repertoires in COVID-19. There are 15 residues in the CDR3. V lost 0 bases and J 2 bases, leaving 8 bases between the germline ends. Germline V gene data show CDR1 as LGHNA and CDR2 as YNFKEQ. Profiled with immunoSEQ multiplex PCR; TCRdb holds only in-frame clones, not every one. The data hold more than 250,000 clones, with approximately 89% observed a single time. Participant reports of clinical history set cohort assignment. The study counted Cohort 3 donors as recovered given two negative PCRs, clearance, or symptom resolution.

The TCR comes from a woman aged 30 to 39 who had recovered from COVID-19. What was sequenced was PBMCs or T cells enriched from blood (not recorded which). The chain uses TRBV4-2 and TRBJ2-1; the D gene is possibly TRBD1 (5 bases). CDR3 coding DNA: TGTGCCAGCAGCCAAGATAGGGGAACCTACAATGAGCAGTTCTTC. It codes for CASSQDRGTYNEQFF.